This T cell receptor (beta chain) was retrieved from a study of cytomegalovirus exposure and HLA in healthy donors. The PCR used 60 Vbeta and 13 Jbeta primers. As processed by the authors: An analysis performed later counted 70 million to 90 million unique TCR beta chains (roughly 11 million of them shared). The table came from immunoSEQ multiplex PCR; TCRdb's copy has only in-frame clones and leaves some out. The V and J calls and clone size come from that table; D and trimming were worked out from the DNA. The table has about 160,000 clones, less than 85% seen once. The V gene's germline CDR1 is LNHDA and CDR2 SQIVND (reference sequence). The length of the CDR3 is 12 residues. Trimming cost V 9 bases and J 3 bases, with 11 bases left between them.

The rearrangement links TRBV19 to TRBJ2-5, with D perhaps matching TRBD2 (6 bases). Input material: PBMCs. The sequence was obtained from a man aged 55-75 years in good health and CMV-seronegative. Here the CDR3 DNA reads TGTGCCAGCCAGGGCGGGGAAGAGACCCAGTACTTC. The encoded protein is CASQGGEETQYF.